These 13 T cell receptor beta chains share one sample of origin, sequenced in a study of monozygotic twins with inflammatory bowel disease. TCRdb re-called the 5' RACE reads; every CDR3 protein appears as one record, without DNA. The sample yields fewer than 400,000 distinct CDR3 sequences, of which the top ten take up over 5%. Sequencing used blood. These receptors originate from a human donor with ulcerative colitis or Crohn's disease, or a healthy co-twin of an affected twin (not recorded which).

This chain links TRBV20-1 with TRBJ2-3. The CDR3 spans 15 residues. From germline, CDR1 is DFQATT and CDR2 SNEGSKA (reference sequence). CDR3 protein: CSATPRRKSTDTQYF.

V usage is TRBV6-1 and J usage is TRBJ2-7; with no DNA, the TCRdb D assignment of TRBD1 cannot be verified. The CDR3 runs 15 residues. Germline V gene sequence: CDR1 MNHNS, CDR2 SASEGT. CDR3 sequence: CASVGGPGTDYEQYF.

This chain joins TRBV25-1 and TRBJ2-1. The CDR3 extends over 15 amino acids. In germline, CDR1 is MGHDK, CDR2 SYGVNS. The CDR3 loop is CASSDQLSIYNEQFF. The full variable domain, completed using reference TRBV25-1 and TRBJ2-1, is EADIYQTPRYLVIGTGKKITLECSQTMGHDKMYWYQQDPGMELHLIHYSYGVNSTEKGDLSSESTVSRIRTEHFPLTLESARPSHTSQYLCASSDQLSIYNEQFFGPGTRLTVL.

V gene TRBV12-3 or TRBV12-4 combines with J gene TRBJ2-7; with no DNA, the TCRdb D assignment of TRBD2 cannot be verified. The CDR3 sequence is 14 residues long. The CDR3 is CASSFSGSPWEQYF.

The chain employs TRBV6-2 or TRBV6-3 and TRBJ2-3. The germline V gene encodes CDR1 MNHEY and CDR2 SVGEGT. CDR3 length: 14 amino acids. The CDR3 loop is CASNLGGNTDTQYF.

The chain couples TRBV6-5 to TRBJ2-7; TCRdb indicates TRBD1, and absent DNA this call remains unverified. From germline, CDR1 is MNHEY and CDR2 SVGAGI. The CDR3 contains 13 residues. This chain's CDR3 is CASKWDRGSEQYF.

This chain uses TRBV14 with TRBJ2-2. From germline, CDR1 is SGHDN and CDR2 FVKESK. The CDR3 runs 13 residues. This chain's CDR3 is CASSASFPGELFF.

The V and J genes are TRBV19 and TRBJ2-3; TCRdb lists TRBD1, though no DNA is available to test this call. This CDR3 has 14 residues. The germline V gene has CDR1 LNHDA and CDR2 SQIVND (reference sequence). This chain's CDR3 is CASRSGPSTDTQYF.

The J gene is TRBJ1-1, the V gene TRBV6-1. Germline-derived CDR1 and CDR2 are MNHNS and SASEGT. The CDR3 has 11 residues. The chain's CDR3 is CASRTNTEAFF.

The chain recombines TRBV9 with TRBJ2-4. Germline V CDR1 and CDR2: SGDLS, YYNGEE. The CDR3 covers 11 residues. The CDR3 sequence is CASSDKNIQYF.

This chain joins TRBV12-3 or TRBV12-4 and TRBJ2-3; TCRdb's assignment of TRBD2 cannot be checked, as there is no DNA. The CDR3 contains 16 residues. CDR3 in amino acids: CASSLLAGGVTDTQYF.

The chain recombines TRBV25-1 with TRBJ1-6. Germline V gene lookup returns CDR1 MGHDK and CDR2 SYGVNS. CDR3 size: 15 residues. The CDR3: CASSEYGQAGSPLHF.

V and J are TRBV7-9 and TRBJ2-5; TCRdb reports TRBD2, a call that lacks DNA to check it against. Germline values: CDR1 SEHNR, CDR2 FQNEAQ (reference sequence). The CDR3 runs 16 residues. This chain's CDR3 is CASSLGSSGGQETQYF.